The T cell receptor (beta chain) described here comes from a study of blood T cell repertoires in COVID-19. Study as a whole: Samples representing acute and convalescent COVID-19 were sourced from the United States, Italy and Spain. From T cells, B-cell-depleted T cells, or PBMCs came the material, which was cDNA or gDNA.

The data were produced by immunoSEQ multiplex PCR, yet TCRdb's version contains in-frame clones alone and is incomplete. The data show tens of thousands of clones, with about nine tenths seen just once and roughly 2% held by the top ten. A single count supports this clone. The CDR3 spans 16 residues. Trimming cost V 4 bases and J 4 bases, with 16 bases left between them. Germline CDR1 LGHDT, CDR2 YNNKEL (reference sequence). Sample: peripheral blood. The chain uses TRBV3-1 (or the pseudogene TRBV3-2) and TRBJ1-4; TRBD1 might be the D (6 bases). The sequence was obtained from a woman in her fifties or sixties in a cohort sampled during active COVID-19. As DNA, the CDR3 is TGTGCCAGCAGCCTTGTTCCGGGGACAAGTAATGAAAAACTGTTTTTT. Protein: CASSLVPGTSNEKLFF.